The source of this T cell receptor (beta chain) is a study of T cells in Graves' hyperthyroidism and ophthalmopathy (dated by TCRdb to between 2017 and 2020). With regard to the full study: A discovery cohort of fewer than 110 patients, roughly 43 with Graves' ophthalmopathy and about 60 with stable Graves' hyperthyroidism, was used to find distinguishing TCR V-J signatures. Prospective prediction of ophthalmopathy was tested in an independent validation cohort of under 20 hyperthyroidism patients and around 16 patients who later progressed to ophthalmopathy. The 85 to 100 discovery patients were divided at random into training and test sets in a 7:3 ratio. In six Graves' hyperthyroidism patients, the study also compared T-cell repertoires from thyroid tissue with T-cell repertoires from blood. After sampling, hyperthyroidism patients received methimazole starting at 30 mg daily, and ophthalmopathy patients received high-dose intravenous methylprednisolone. TCR Vbeta CDR3 sequencing of roughly 140 peripheral blood samples (43 ophthalmopathy, some 75 hyperthyroidism and approximately 17 progressor patients) is reported in the paper. Broad study findings and their caveats: In validation, the model predicted progression to ophthalmopathy a median of roughly six months before onset, with 65% to 71% sensitivity and nearly 75% specificity. A model built on a 13 V-J signature distinguished ophthalmopathy from stable hyperthyroidism, reaching 85% to 90% sensitivity and under 84% specificity in cross-validation and 80%/75% in testing. Blood samples also contained most of the expanded thyroid clonotypes (frequency above 0.001), which suggests that blood repertoires may reflect thyroid immune responses. No statistical method was used to fix the sample size in advance, and group allocation was not hidden from the investigators.

Amplification of TCR beta CDR3 regions was carried out from RNA transcripts. The TCR CDR3 was subjected to a first round of RT-PCR using the HTBI primer set and the Qiagen OneStep RT-PCR kit. A second multiplex PCR round built the libraries, followed by size selection and purification. The libraries were sequenced on an Illumina HiSeq2000 using paired-end 100 bp reads. Per the authors' processing: SOAPnuke was used to process the raw data, throwing out any read that contained adapters or uncalled bases, had a mean Phred below 15, or lacked an exact constant-primer or identifier match. High-quality paired reads were merged using COPE v1.2.5, and each unique nucleotide sequence was defined as a clonotype. Clonotypes were aligned to IMGT TRBV, TRBD and TRBJ reference segments using MiTCR v1.1. Only V-J combinations with frequency above 0.0001, covering about 99% of repertoires, were analysed. The TCS score was defined as F50 (clonal expansion) divided by E x V (chaos), with BLOSUM62-based TCRdist calculated between CDR3 peptides within each V-J. Welch's t-statistics and random forest reduced roughly 540 V-J features to 13, which were used in a naive Bayes classifier (R e1071). TCRdb handled the public reads itself, with Q25 trimming in fastp and clone calling in MiXCR, and kept productive beta chains. Rows with one shared CDR3 protein collapse into an entry with the most common genes and DNA. It is TCRdb's table, rather than the study itself, that gives the V and J calls and clone size. The sample profile shows a few hundred thousand distinct CDR3 sequences; 46% of them were found once. Of the sample, about 7.8% is held by the ten largest clones.

A patient counted as having stable Graves' hyperthyroidism if no progression to ophthalmopathy occurred over 18 months of follow-up. Hyperthyroidism patients were newly diagnosed, had a disease duration of under 2 months, and were aged 18 to 65 years. Patients with uncontrolled infections, other autoimmune diseases, pregnancy or lactation were excluded. Diagnoses relied on clinical symptoms, serum thyroxine and TRAb, thyroid ultrasound and orbital computed tomography. Trizol reagent was used to extract total RNA, and RNA quality was then checked on an Agilent 2100 Bioanalyzer. From cysteine to phenylalanine, the CDR3 is 13 amino acids long. Of all the DNA, just the CDR3 is kept, 39 bases in frame from base 1. V and J are truncated by 3 bases and 4 bases respectively, leaving an intervening sequence of 10 bases. CDR1 and CDR2, per the germline V gene, are SQVTM and ANQGSEA. This clonotype was seen at least ten times. The antigen this receptor binds is unknown. The sample holds no much larger clone one base away, and base qualities are not on file.

The sequence links TRBV29-1 to TRBJ1-3, with the D gene uncertain. The sequencing input was peripheral blood or thyroid tissue (not recorded which). The sequence derives from a woman aged 18-35 years with Graves' hyperthyroidism. Donor details come from another sample of the same person, matched by shared clones. The CDR3 sequence is CSVDAGYGNTIYF. The nucleotides read TGCAGCGTTGACGCGGGATACGGAAACACCATATATTTT.